The next 3 T cell receptor beta chains were all read from a single sample in a study of T-cell memory formation after mild COVID-19. TCRdb reprocessed the 5' RACE reads via MiXCR and lists one record per CDR3 protein. Here the sample spans about 500,000 distinct CDR3 sequences, about 20% being singletons. The source material was PBMCs or a T cell subset sorted from them (not recorded which). These receptors were collected from an adult woman who had mild COVID-19 (a few samples of this study predate the infection). Cell type and time point are not known.

The CDR3 DNA is TGCGCCAGCAGCCCTGCGGGGCACGGTTCGGATTACTTC. It translates to CASSPAGHGSDYF. V is TRBV5-1 and J is TRBJ2-4, with D tentatively TRBD2 (6 bases). Trimming took off 4 bases at V and 16 bases at J, with 21 bases between the two ends. The germline gives CDR1 SGHRS, CDR2 YFSETQ. The CDR3 has 13 amino acids. The whole variable domain, filled in from reference TRBV5-1 and TRBJ2-4, reads KAGVTQTPRYLIKTRGQQVTLSCSPISGHRSVSWYQQTPGQGLQFLFEYFSETQRNKGNFPGRFSGRQFSNSRSEMNVSTLELGDSALYLCASSPAGHGSDYFGAGTRLSVL.

This clonotype was observed a few times. The genes are TRBV10-3 and TRBJ1-2, with D maybe TRBD1 (6 bases). The germline V gene encodes CDR1 ENHRY and CDR2 SYGVKD. V was cut by 5 bases and J by 6 bases, with 16 bases left in between. The length of the CDR3 is 14 residues. CDR3 DNA sequence: TGTGCCATCAGTCGGAAGGGGGACATTGATGGCTACACCTTC. This encodes CAISRKGDIDGYTF.

This clonotype was observed a handful of times. This chain connects TRBV29-1 to TRBJ1-2; possibly TRBD1 for D (5 bases). This CDR3 comprises 14 residues. The ends were cut back, 2 bases at V and 4 bases at J, with 14 bases in the middle. Germline V gene data show CDR1 as SQVTM and CDR2 as ANQGSEA. The CDR3 coding sequence is TGCAGCGTTGAAATCAGGGTGCGAGGCTATGGCTACACCTTC. The encoded protein is CSVEIRVRGYGYTF.